Sequencing of this T cell receptor beta chain was carried out in a study of cytomegalovirus exposure and HLA in healthy donors. Study results and limitations: Presence/absence analyses rested on an assumption that sequencing depth was roughly uniform across donors.

PCR used 60 Vbeta primers and 13 Jbeta primers. Original handling: The count from a later analysis was 79 million or so unique TCR beta chains, around 10 million of them shared. Clones were read by immunoSEQ multiplex PCR, and TCRdb kept only the in-frame ones, dropping some. The V and J calls and clone size come from that table; D and trimming were worked out from the DNA. The sample yields some 200,000 clones, about 9.4% seen once. This clone has more than one count but fewer than ten. Its antigen is unknown. Germline V gene lookup returns CDR1 KGHSH and CDR2 LQKENI. Trimming took off 3 bases at V and 2 bases at J, with 16 bases between the two ends. CDR3 length: 16 amino acids.

The chain uses TRBV18 and TRBJ1-1; D gene ambiguous. This TCR derives from a woman aged 25 to 45 in good health and CMV-seropositive. The sequencing input was PBMCs. The CDR3: CASSPIPPGGNTEAFF. The DNA of the CDR3 is TGTGCCAGCTCACCTATCCCGCCGGGAGGAAACACTGAAGCTTTCTTT.